This T cell receptor (beta chain) was recovered during a study of T cells after posttransplantation cyclophosphamide. Points on this clone: As yet, its antigen is unknown.

Profiled with immunoSEQ multiplex PCR; TCRdb holds only in-frame clones, not every one. The table has roughly 20,000 clones, roughly 90% seen once. This CDR3 has 14 residues. Germline V gene lookup returns CDR1 SGHTA and CDR2 FQGTGA. The J segment lost 5 bases and the V segment lost 2 bases, leaving 0 bases of the junction unmatched. Controls had myeloablative marrow grafts with methotrexate and calcineurin inhibitor, sampled at 1 year. Findings and limits, study-wide: Recipient CMV seropositivity and CMV reactivation strongly tracked TRB clonality. TRB overlap between skin or GI tissue T cells and blood was limited. Later post-transplant blood repertoires were often dominated by donor CD8+ memory clones.

This receptor was identified in a female patient aged 50-60 years who received an allogeneic stem cell transplant from an unrelated donor, was CMV-positive, and had chronic GVHD only. Some T cells may arise from the graft donor. This sample comprised PBMCs, obtained after an allogeneic stem cell transplant with a calcineurin inhibitor and methotrexate. The chain has TRBV7-3 and TRBJ2-7; 13 bases map to TRBD2. Written as DNA, the CDR3 is TGTGCCAGCAGCTTAGGACTAGCGGGAGACGAGCAGTACTTC. It specifies CASSLGLAGDEQYF.